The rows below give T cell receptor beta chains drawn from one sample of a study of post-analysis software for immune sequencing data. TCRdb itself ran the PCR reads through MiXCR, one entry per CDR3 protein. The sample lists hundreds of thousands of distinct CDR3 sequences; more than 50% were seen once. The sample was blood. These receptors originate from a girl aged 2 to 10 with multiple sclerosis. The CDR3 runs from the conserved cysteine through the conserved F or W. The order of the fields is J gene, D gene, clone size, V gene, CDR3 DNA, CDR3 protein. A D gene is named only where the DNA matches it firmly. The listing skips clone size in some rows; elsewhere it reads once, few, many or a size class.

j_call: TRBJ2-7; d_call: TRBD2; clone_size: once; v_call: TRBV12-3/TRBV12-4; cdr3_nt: TGTGCCAGCAGCAGCGGGAGGGTTTCCGAGCAGTACTTC; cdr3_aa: CASSSGRVSEQYF
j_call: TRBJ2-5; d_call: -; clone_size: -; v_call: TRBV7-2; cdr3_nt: TGTGCCAGCACCAGGGATATAGCGGAGACCCAGTACTTC; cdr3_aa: CASTRDIAETQYF
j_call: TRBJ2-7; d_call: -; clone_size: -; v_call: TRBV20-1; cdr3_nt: TGCAGTGCCTCCCTGGTCGGACAGACTTACGAGCAGTACTTC; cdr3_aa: CSASLVGQTYEQYF
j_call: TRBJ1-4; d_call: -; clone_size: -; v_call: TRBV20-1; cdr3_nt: TGCAGTGCTAGGGTCGCAACTAATGAAAAACTGTTTTTT; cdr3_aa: CSARVATNEKLFF
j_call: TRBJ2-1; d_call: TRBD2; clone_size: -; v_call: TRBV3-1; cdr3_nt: TGTGCCAGCAGTCGCCGGAGTAGCGGGAGAAAGTCCTACAATGAGCAGTTCTTC; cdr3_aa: CASSRRSSGRKSYNEQFF
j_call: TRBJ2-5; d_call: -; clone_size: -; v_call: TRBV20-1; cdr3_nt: TGCAGTGCTAGAGGGACAGAAGTTAGGGAGACCCAGTACTTC; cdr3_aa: CSARGTEVRETQYF
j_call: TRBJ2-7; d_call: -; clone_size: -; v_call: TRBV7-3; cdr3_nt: TGTGCCAGCAGCTTACTTGGCGCTAGCTCCTACGAGCAGTACTTC; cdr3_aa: CASSLLGASSYEQYF
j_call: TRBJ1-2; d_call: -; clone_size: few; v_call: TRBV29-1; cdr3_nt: TGCAGCGTTCACTCTCGGACAGACGGGATTGGCTACACCTTC; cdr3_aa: CSVHSRTDGIGYTF
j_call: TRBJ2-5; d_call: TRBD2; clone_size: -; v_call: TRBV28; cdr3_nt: TGTGCCAGCAGTGGCGCCCCCCCGGGAGGAGGAGAGACCCAGTACTTC; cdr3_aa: CASSGAPPGGGETQYF
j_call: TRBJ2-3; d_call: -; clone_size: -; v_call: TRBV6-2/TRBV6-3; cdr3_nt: TGTGCCAGCAGTTACTCGCTCCCAGGGGAGGGGGGGGCCGATACGCAGTATTTT; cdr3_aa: CASSYSLPGEGGADTQYF
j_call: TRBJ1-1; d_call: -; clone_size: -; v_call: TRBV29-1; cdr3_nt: TGCAGCGCCGCAGGACAGCCGAACACTGAAGCTTTCTTT; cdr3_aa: CSAAGQPNTEAFF
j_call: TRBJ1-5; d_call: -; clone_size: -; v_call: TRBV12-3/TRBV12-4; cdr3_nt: TGTGCCAGCAGTTGGACAGTCAGGGATCAGCCCCAGCATTTT; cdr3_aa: CASSWTVRDQPQHF
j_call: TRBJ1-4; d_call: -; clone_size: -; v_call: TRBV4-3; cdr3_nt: TGCGCCAGCAGCCCCACGGGTAGACGGGTAAAGGAAAAACTGTTTTTT; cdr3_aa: CASSPTGRRVKEKLFF
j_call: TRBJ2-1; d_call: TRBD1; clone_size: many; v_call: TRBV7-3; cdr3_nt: TGTGCCAGCAGCTCAACAGGGGACAATGAGCAGTTCTTC; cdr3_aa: CASSSTGDNEQFF
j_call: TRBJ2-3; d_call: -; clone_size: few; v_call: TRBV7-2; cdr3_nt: TGTGCCAGCAGCTTAGCCCAAAGAGATACGCAGTATTTT; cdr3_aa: CASSLAQRDTQYF